These T cell receptor beta chains were read from a single sample in a study of cytomegalovirus exposure and HLA in healthy donors. The table came from immunoSEQ multiplex PCR; TCRdb's copy has only in-frame clones and leaves some out. The sample carries about 210,000 clones, 60% to 80% recorded once. The sample consisted of PBMCs. The receptors stem from a male donor in good health and CMV-seronegative. CDR3s include the opening cysteine and the closing phenylalanine or tryptophan. D genes are given only for firm matches. Size is stated for part of the rows, as once, few or many counts, or as a class when the clone is expanded.

J,length,D,size,V,CDR3,DNA
TRBJ2-3,21,-,-,TRBV5-1,CASSYTRVATVRGTSTDTQYF,TGCGCCAGCAGCTACACACGAGTCGCCACGGTAAGGGGTACTAGCACAGATACGCAGTATTTT
TRBJ1-2,13,TRBD1,once,TRBV7-3,CASSLTGVDGYTF,TGTGCCAGCAGCTTGACAGGGGTGGATGGCTACACCTTC
TRBJ1-5,17,-,few,TRBV28,CASSLRGGRFSNQPQHF,TGTGCCAGCAGTTTAAGGGGGGGACGGTTTAGCAATCAGCCCCAGCATTTT
TRBJ2-7,13,TRBD2,-,TRBV2,CAGGGRPTYEQYF,TGTGCCGGGGGGGGTCGGCCTACCTACGAGCAGTACTTC
TRBJ2-1,11,-,-,TRBV19,CASRESNEQFF,TGTGCCAGCCGGGAAAGCAATGAGCAGTTCTTC
TRBJ2-7,13,TRBD1,-,TRBV5-3,CARSFSLGQEQYF,TGTGCCAGAAGCTTTTCTTTGGGACAGGAGCAGTACTTC
TRBJ1-3,16,-,-,TRBV5-1,CASSPGQRHSGNTIYF,TGCGCCAGCAGCCCCGGACAGCGCCACTCTGGAAACACCATATATTTT
TRBJ2-7,12,-,-,TRBV30,CAWSPTVYEQYF,TGTGCCTGGAGTCCGACAGTTTACGAGCAGTACTTC
TRBJ1-2,15,TRBD1,-,TRBV9,CASSVATEGAAGYTF,TGTGCCAGCAGCGTAGCTACGGAGGGGGCGGCCGGCTACACCTTC
TRBJ2-7,14,-,once,TRBV5-1,CASSLDGGRSEQYF,TGCGCCAGCAGCTTGGACGGGGGGCGCAGCGAGCAGTACTTC
TRBJ2-5,16,TRBD1,-,TRBV5-1,CASSLAATGGQETQYF,TGCGCCAGCAGCTTGGCCGCGACAGGGGGCCAAGAGACCCAGTACTTC
TRBJ2-1,15,TRBD1,-,TRBV5-1,CASSLEAGGFNEQFF,TGCGCCAGCAGCTTGGAGGCAGGGGGATTCAATGAGCAGTTCTTC
TRBJ1-2,14,TRBD1,-,TRBV18,CASSPADRADGYTF,TGTGCCAGCTCACCCGCGGACAGGGCGGACGGCTACACCTTC
TRBJ2-4,16,TRBD1,-,TRBV19,CASTPLLDRAGNIQYF,TGTGCCAGTACCCCCTTACTTGACAGGGCTGGAAACATTCAGTACTTC
TRBJ2-1,13,TRBD1,once,TRBV9,CASSPRTGPEQFF,TGTGCCAGCAGCCCACGGACAGGGCCTGAGCAGTTCTTC
TRBJ1-1,15,TRBD1,few,TRBV15,CATRGQGESGTEAFF,TGTGCCACCAGAGGACAGGGGGAGTCGGGGACTGAAGCTTTCTTT
TRBJ2-3,11,-,-,TRBV28,CASSLGDTQYF,TGTGCCAGCAGTTTAGGCGATACGCAGTATTTT
TRBJ1-1,13,TRBD1,-,TRBV4-3,CASSQYRGTEAFF,TGCGCCAGCAGCCAGTACAGGGGAACTGAAGCTTTCTTT
TRBJ1-5,15,-,-,TRBV10-3,CAISENRASNQPQHF,TGTGCCATCAGTGAAAACAGGGCCAGCAATCAGCCCCAGCATTTT
TRBJ2-1,16,TRBD2,-,TRBV9,CASSDSWRGVRDEQFF,TGTGCCAGCAGCGACTCCTGGCGGGGGGTCCGGGATGAGCAGTTCTTC
TRBJ2-3,16,TRBD2,-,TRBV4-1,CASSQIAGAGTDTQYF,TGCGCCAGCAGCCAAATAGCGGGAGCGGGCACAGATACGCAGTATTTT
TRBJ2-5,13,-,-,TRBV6-1,CASSEGLVKTQYF,TGTGCCAGCAGTGAAGGATTAGTAAAGACCCAGTACTTC
TRBJ1-2,13,-,-,TRBV15,CATSSSQGYGYTF,TGTGCCACCAGCAGTAGTCAGGGGTATGGCTACACCTTC
TRBJ2-1,13,TRBD1,-,TRBV7-7,CASSLDRGPPEVF,TGTGCCAGCAGCCTAGACAGGGGCCCACCAGAGGTCTTC
TRBJ1-1,16,-,-,TRBV9,CASSGFRGEIRPEAFF,TGTGCCAGCAGCGGATTTAGGGGTGAAATACGGCCTGAAGCTTTCTTT
TRBJ2-7,14,-,-,TRBV5-6,CASSLQGSGYEQYF,TGTGCCAGCAGCTTGCAGGGATCCGGGTACGAGCAGTACTTC
TRBJ1-1,14,-,-,TRBV19,CASSIRGGKLDAFF,TGTGCCAGTAGTATAAGGGGAGGGAAGCTCGATGCTTTCTTT
TRBJ1-1,13,-,-,TRBV28,CASSSQGDTEAFF,TGTGCCAGCAGCTCCCAAGGAGATACTGAAGCTTTCTTT
TRBJ1-1,13,TRBD1,few,TRBV7-9,CASSLSGTGEAFF,TGTGCCAGCAGCTTAAGTGGGACAGGGGAGGCTTTCTTT
TRBJ2-3,12,TRBD2,once,TRBV11-2,CASSSLAEMQYF,TGTGCCAGCAGCTCACTAGCGGAAATGCAGTATTTT
TRBJ2-5,15,-,-,TRBV27,CASSLGAQYQETQYF,TGTGCCAGCAGTTTAGGGGCCCAGTACCAAGAGACCCAGTACTTC
TRBJ1-5,14,-,-,TRBV9,CASSVGGPNQPQHF,TGTGCCAGCAGCGTCGGCGGTCCCAATCAGCCCCAGCATTTT
TRBJ2-7,15,TRBD1,-,TRBV5-1,CASSVQKGASYEQYF,TGCGCCAGCAGCGTGCAGAAGGGGGCTAGCTACGAGCAGTACTTC
TRBJ2-5,15,-,-,TRBV11-3,CASSLGANPGETQYF,TGTGCCAGCAGCTTAGGGGCTAACCCTGGAGAGACCCAGTACTTC
TRBJ2-5,15,-,-,TRBV27,CASSSPTGPQETQYF,TGTGCCAGCAGTAGCCCGACAGGTCCTCAAGAGACCCAGTACTTC
TRBJ2-1,13,-,-,TRBV2,CASLDSSYNEQFF,TGTGCCAGCTTGGACAGCTCCTACAATGAGCAGTTCTTC
TRBJ2-3,13,-,once,TRBV2,CASSEVTTDTQCF,TGTGCCAGCAGTGAAGTTACCACAGATACGCAGTGTTTT
TRBJ2-7,14,-,-,TRBV4-1,CASSQGEEWYEQYF,TGCGCCAGCAGCCAAGGGGAGGAATGGTACGAGCAGTACTTC
TRBJ2-1,15,-,-,TRBV28,CASETTGSSYNEQFF,TGTGCCAGCGAGACAACGGGAAGCTCCTACAATGAGCAGTTCTTC
TRBJ1-1,13,-,-,TRBV18,CASSPPESTEAFF,TGTGCCAGCTCACCACCGGAGAGCACTGAAGCTTTCTTT
TRBJ2-7,14,TRBD2,few,TRBV6-6,CASSRLALAYEQYF,TGTGCCAGCAGTAGACTAGCGTTGGCTTACGAGCAGTACTTC
TRBJ1-4,16,TRBD1,-,TRBV5-1,CASSPGDRATNEKLFF,TGCGCCAGCAGCCCAGGTGACAGGGCGACTAATGAAAAACTGTTTTTT
TRBJ1-4,12,-,-,TRBV7-2,CASSPANEKLFF,TGTGCCAGCAGCCCCGCTAATGAAAAACTGTTTTTT